This T cell receptor (beta chain) was profiled in a study of early stage breast cancer tumors. For the study at large: Most invasive tumors, about 80% of the 16, were ER+/PR+/HER2-.

Each sample had two DNA replicates, 0.5 ug blood or around 1.6 ug tissue. Assay: immunoSEQ multiplex PCR; the TCRdb copy retains only in-frame clones and omits some. Of 40,000 to 60,000 clones detected, around 80% appear once; the ten largest clones hold 3% to 4%. V was pared by 5 bases and J by 5 bases, with 8 bases of the junction left unmatched. CDR3 length equals 15 residues. The germline V gene encodes CDR1 MNHEY and CDR2 SMNVEV (reference sequence). Sequencing input: blood. The receptor was isolated from a person aged 35-50 years with breast cancer. The gene calls are TRBV27 and TRBJ1-1; TRBD1 matches at 10 bases. DNA for the CDR3: TGTGCCAGCAGTCCCGGGACAGGGGCGAAGACTGAAGCTTTCTTT. This sequence encodes CASSPGTGAKTEAFF.